The sample holds one count of the clone carrying this T cell receptor beta chain. Germline V CDR1 and CDR2: SGHTA, FQGNSA. The CDR3 is 17 amino acids. Trimming pared 1 base from V and 7 bases from J, leaving 23 bases between. These data originate in a study of control samples from healthy donors and cancer patients. Clones were read by immunoSEQ multiplex PCR, and TCRdb kept only the in-frame ones, dropping some. The sample carries around 53,000 clones, about 86% recorded once. The J gene is TRBJ2-7, the V gene TRBV7-2; D not resolved. The sample comprised PBMCs. The TCR was taken from a woman between 45 and 60 years old with lung cancer. The CDR3 DNA is TGTGCCAGCAGCTTAGACTGGGCCCCAGGCGCCACCACGGAGCAGTACTTC. It yields the protein CASSLDWAPGATTEQYF.